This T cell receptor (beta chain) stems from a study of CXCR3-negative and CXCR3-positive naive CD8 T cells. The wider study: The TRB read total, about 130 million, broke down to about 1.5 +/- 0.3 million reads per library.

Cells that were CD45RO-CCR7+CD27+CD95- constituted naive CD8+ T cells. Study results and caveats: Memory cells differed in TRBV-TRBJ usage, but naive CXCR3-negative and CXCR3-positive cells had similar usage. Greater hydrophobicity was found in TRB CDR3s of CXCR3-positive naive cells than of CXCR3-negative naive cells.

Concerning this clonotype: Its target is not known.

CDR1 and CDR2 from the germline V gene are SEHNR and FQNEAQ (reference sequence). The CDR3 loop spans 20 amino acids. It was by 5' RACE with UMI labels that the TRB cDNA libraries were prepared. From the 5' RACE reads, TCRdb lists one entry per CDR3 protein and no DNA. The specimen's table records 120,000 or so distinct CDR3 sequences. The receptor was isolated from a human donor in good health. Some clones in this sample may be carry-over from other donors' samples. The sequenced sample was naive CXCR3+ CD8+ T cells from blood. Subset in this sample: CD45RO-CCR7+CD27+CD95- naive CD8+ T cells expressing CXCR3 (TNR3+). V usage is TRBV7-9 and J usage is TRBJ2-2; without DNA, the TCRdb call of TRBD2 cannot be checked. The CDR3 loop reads CASSRQVGLAGGPNTGELFF.